Described below is a single TCR beta chain sequence and its context. CDR1 is MNHEY, CDR2 SMNVEV, per germline (reference sequence). The CDR3 is 13 amino acids. Trimming took off 3 bases at V and 5 bases at J, with 7 bases between the two ends. Under the authors' procedure: Amplification from reference gene primers served as the basis for estimated nucleated cell counts. TCRdb keeps only in-frame clones here, not all; method: immunoSEQ multiplex PCR. That table furnishes V, J and clone size, whereas the DNA furnished D and trimming. This sample has some 380,000 clones; over 65% occur once, and the top ten carry 0.85% to 1.3%. This record comes from a study of blood T cell repertoires in COVID-19. Study details: The origin of the acute and convalescent COVID-19 samples was the United States, Italy and Spain. PBMCs, B-cell-depleted T cells, or T cells were the source of the cDNA or gDNA that made up the material.

Material for sequencing was peripheral blood. This TCR was sampled from a human donor with acute or convalescent COVID-19. The donor label of this sample is uncertain. The chain is built from TRBV27 and TRBJ2-2; unclear D gene. CDR3: CASSFEATGELFF. The CDR3 region has the DNA TGTGCCAGCAGTTTCGAGGCTACCGGGGAGCTGTTTTTT.